The T cell receptor (beta chain) described here comes from a study of T cells in Graves' hyperthyroidism and ophthalmopathy. From RNA transcripts, TCR beta CDR3 regions were amplified. TCR CDR3 regions were first amplified by RT-PCR with HTBI primers. A single record per CDR3 protein comes from TCRdb applying MiXCR to the multiplex PCR reads. Of about 530,000 distinct CDR3 sequences in the sample, roughly 15% were seen once. Findings and caveats of the study: The blood repertoire included most of the expanded thyroid clonotypes above 0.001.

This clonotype showed up just a few times. Its matching antigen is unknown. Trimming at V came to 5 bases and at J to 5 bases, leaving 8 bases not matched to a gene. Germline V CDR1 and CDR2: KGHDR, SFDVKD. This CDR3 has 15 residues. This receptor was obtained from a woman between 18 and 29 years old with Graves' ophthalmopathy. V is TRBV24-1 and J is TRBJ2-1; 7 bases map to TRBD2. The sample comprised blood. CDR3 sequence reads: CATSGVAGVNNEQFF. The CDR3 DNA follows: TGTGCCACCAGTGGGGTGGCGGGAGTAAACAATGAGCAGTTCTTC.